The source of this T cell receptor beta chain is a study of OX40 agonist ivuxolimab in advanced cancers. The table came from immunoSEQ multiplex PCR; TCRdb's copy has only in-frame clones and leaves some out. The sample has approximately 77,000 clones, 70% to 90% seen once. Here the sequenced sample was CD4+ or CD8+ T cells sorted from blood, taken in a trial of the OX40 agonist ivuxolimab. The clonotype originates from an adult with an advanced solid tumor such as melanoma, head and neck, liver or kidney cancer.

CDR3 sequence: CASSPVRGTSGRRYEQYF. The CDR3 DNA is TGTGCCAGCAGTCCTGTCAGAGGGACTAGCGGGAGGCGATACGAGCAGTACTTC. The genes are TRBV28 and TRBJ2-5; TRBD2 aligns across 15 bases. TRBJ2-7 matches the DNA end more closely, so the J call is doubtful. The CDR3 runs 18 residues. Germline lookup yields CDR1 MDHEN and CDR2 SYDVKM.